This T cell receptor beta chain is drawn from a study of shared clonotypes between healthy human individuals (TCRdb year 2020). Study-wide context: The cohort comprised two women and three men aged 18 to 49 years. Per donor, three plates each were used for CD4 naive and CD4 memory, two for CD8 naive, and one for CD8 memory. To estimate repertoire size and how much clonotypes are shared between individuals, the study performed deep sequencing of blood TCR repertoires from roughly five healthy adults. Different laboratories and diverse techniques were used to prepare libraries and sequence TCR repertoires, to increase sequencing depth and limit assay-specific biases. Per donor, leukapheresis produced somewhere between about 0.85 and 8.9 billion PBMCs. The research as a whole found: Naive subsets generally had larger estimated clonotype richness than memory subsets. Compared with non-shared clonotypes, clonotypes shared by all four sorted-subset donors had higher generation probabilities. Pairwise subsampling led to the expectation that sequencing depth would affect the degree of clonotype sharing among donors. Sharing across a handful of donors was observed for about 4.8% of naive CD4, less than 4% of naive CD8, 2.3% of memory CD4, and approximately 0.41% of memory CD8 clonotypes. Rarefaction of sorted-subset datasets indicated incomplete sequencing despite the large sequencing depth. Sampling was limited to blood, and TCR repertoires in tissue likely differ from TCR repertoires in blood. The genetic and exposure-history diversity represented was limited by the small number of donors.

To note about this clone: Its antigen has not been determined. No much larger clonotype is one base removed from it; base qualities were not supplied.

Sequences KGHSH (CDR1) and LQKENI (CDR2) are obtained from the germline V gene. The junction shows trimming of 2 bases on V and 2 bases on J, plus 19 bases between the germline ends. Taken from cysteine to phenylalanine, the CDR3 has 18 residues. Only the CDR3 DNA stays, 54 bases, in frame from base 1. TCR CDR3 regions were amplified from genomic DNA by multiplex PCR using the deep immunoSEQ assay. Genomic DNA extracted from each cell subset was distributed evenly over all wells of several immunoSEQ 96-well plates, and each plate served as one replicate. Each replicate PCR for sorted subsets received about 200 ng genomic DNA, equal to tens of thousands of T cell genomes. Purified libraries were quantified with a Qubit 3.0 fluorometer, sized on a Bioanalyzer 2100, and re-quantified with the KAPA Library Quantification kit. Each immunoSEQ 96-well plate was sequenced on its own single-read 150-cycle Illumina NextSeq 550 flow cell. The paper's processing steps were these. Because only junctional sequences without quality scores were contained in the immunoSEQ output, filtering matching that applied to full-length reads could not be performed. To assign V/J genes and CDR3, sequences were annotated using PyIR, a Python wrapper for IgBLAST v1.9, with IMGT germline references. Reads with weak V/J assignments (E-value above 1e-6), missing CDR3, stop codons, out-of-frame junctions, or ambiguous translated residues were removed. A V3J clonotype was defined by an identical inferred V gene, J gene, and CDR3 amino acid sequence. Percentage overlap between repertoires was computed as shared unique clonotypes divided by the size of the smaller repertoire. Richness of each repertoire was evaluated using RTK rarefaction, the Chao1 estimator, and Recon v2.1 estimates of unobserved clonotypes. Generation probabilities were computed with OLGA for all TCRbeta clonotypes obtained by the gDNA method from a handful of donors. The immuneACCESS repertoire file appears here via TCRdb, limited to in-frame rearrangements. These files lack a portion of the clones; in checked studies, under half of the deficit traces to unresolved V genes, and the cause of the others is not known. V, J and clone size reflect that table, while D and trimming were determined from the DNA. Recorded for this sample are about 1.5 million clones; approximately 98% of them occurred a single time. The ten largest clonotypes hold roughly 0.4% of the sample.

The donors were healthy, HIV-negative adults with no recently reported acute infections or vaccinations. All donors were Caucasian adults living in Nashville, Tennessee, USA. CD4+ T cells were enriched by magnetic negative selection; naive cells were then positively selected on CD45RA, and the negative fraction formed the memory subset. After blood collection by leukapheresis, PBMCs were isolated using Ficoll-Histopaque density gradient centrifugation and then cryopreserved in the vapor phase of liquid nitrogen. Purity and quantity of every magnetically sorted T cell population were checked by analytical flow cytometry. Each sorted fraction had its genomic DNA isolated and then quantified by UV absorbance on a Nanodrop 2000c.

The sequence links TRBV18 to TRBJ2-4; a tentative D match to TRBD1 spans 5 bases. Sequences were obtained from naive CD4+ T cells sorted from blood. Read against the paper, the sample's cell subset or site label means: CD45RA+ positively selected. The source of this sequence is a man aged 25-45 years in good health. At the DNA level, the sequence is TGTGCCAGCTCACCAGGGCCAGGGATGAACTTATCCAAAAACATTCAGTACTTC. This is translated as CASSPGPGMNLSKNIQYF.